This T cell receptor (beta chain) was recovered during a study of T cell clones after liver transplantation. Across the study: At least one year of complete immunosuppression withdrawal without enzymes over twice normal defined tolerance.

The repertoire was sequenced with immunoSEQ multiplex PCR; TCRdb's copy has only in-frame clones and lacks some. The data show about 68,000 clones, 80% to 95% seen once. CDR1 and CDR2 from the germline V gene are LGHNA and YSLEER. This CDR3 has 14 residues. V shed 3 bases and J shed 5 bases, with 14 bases lying between them. This clone was seen just once. This clonotype was obtained from a human patient who received a liver transplant. The T cells may come from the graft donor. The sample consisted of CD4+ T cells from blood, taken 25 months after liver transplant. The genes are TRBV4-3 and TRBJ2-7; D is uncertain. CDR3 sequence (DNA): TGCGCCAGCAGCCACCGACTCTCCATCCACGAGCAGTACTTC. Its translation is CASSHRLSIHEQYF.